The 30 T cell receptor beta chains below were found in one sample sequenced in a study of cytomegalovirus exposure and HLA in healthy donors (dated by TCRdb to about 2017). Libraries came from the immunoSEQ multiplex PCR assay. The multiplex PCR relied on a mix of 60 forward primers for TCR Vbeta segments and 13 reverse primers for TCR Jbeta segments. TCRdb took this table from immuneACCESS and kept in-frame rearrangements with V and J called. Such tables lack part of the clones; where checked against another copy, unresolved V genes explain under half of the gap, and the rest is unexplained. The sample table lists about 180,000 clones, 75% to 90% of them with a count of one. The ten largest account for approximately 1.3% of the sample. Material: PBMCs. The receptors were gathered from a girl aged 10-17 years in good health and CMV-seropositive.

This rearrangement joins TRBV25-1 to TRBJ1-4; D gene ambiguous. The CDR3 extends over 16 amino acids. Germline lookup yields CDR1 MGHDK and CDR2 SYGVNS. Trimming removed 1 base at V and 6 bases at J, with 15 bases between. CDR3 sequence reads: CASSEFRGGRDEKLFF. The CDR3 nucleotides are TGTGCCAGCAGTGAATTCCGTGGAGGGAGGGATGAAAAACTGTTTTTT. The full variable domain, with the rest looked up from reference TRBV25-1 and TRBJ1-4, is EADIYQTPRYLVIGTGKKITLECSQTMGHDKMYWYQQDPGMELHLIHYSYGVNSTEKGDLSSESTVSRIRTEHFPLTLESARPSHTSQYLCASSEFRGGRDEKLFFGSGTQLSVL.

The V and J genes are TRBV7-9 and TRBJ1-1; D may be TRBD1 (5 bases). The CDR3 spans 14 residues. Germline loops: CDR1 SEHNR, CDR2 FQNEAQ (reference sequence). Trimming removed 5 bases at V and 0 bases at J, with 10 bases between. CDR3 in amino acids: CASSATELNTEAFF. CDR3 bases: TGTGCCAGCAGCGCGACAGAGTTGAACACTGAAGCTTTCTTT.

The rearrangement links TRBV7-9 to TRBJ1-1; D unresolved. Germline loops: CDR1 SEHNR, CDR2 FQNEAQ (reference sequence). V dropped 5 bases and J dropped 5 bases, with 12 bases sitting between them. The CDR3 is 13 amino acids. CDR3 in amino acids: CASSGRKWTEAFF. Here the CDR3 DNA reads TGTGCCAGCAGCGGCAGGAAGTGGACTGAAGCTTTCTTT.

A word on this clone: Germline is not matched at one junction end, which may reflect a read error. The chain is built from TRBV6-1 and TRBJ1-5, with 7 bases fitting TRBD1. Germline lookup yields CDR1 MNHNS and CDR2 SASEGT. The CDR3 totals 15 residues. The CDR3 region has the DNA TGTGCCGGCAGCCGGGGAGTACAGGGGTTCCAGCCCCAGCATTTT. This codes for CAGSRGVQGFQPQHF.

The chain uses TRBV18 and TRBJ2-1; 13 bases fit TRBD2. In germline, CDR1 is KGHSH, CDR2 LQKENI. This CDR3 has 17 amino acids. J gave up 3 bases and V 4 bases, and 6 bases lay outside the gene matches. This CDR3 is CASSRSGTSGNYNEQFF. CDR3 nucleotides: TGTGCCAGCTCACGATCGGGGACTAGCGGGAACTACAATGAGCAGTTCTTC.

A few counts support this clone. The chain is built from TRBV7-8 and TRBJ2-1; 8 bases agree with TRBD2. V was clipped by 5 bases and J by 3 bases; unmatched bases: 6. The CDR3 runs to 15 residues. Germline V gives CDR1 SGHVS, CDR2 FQNEAQ. In nucleotides, the CDR3 is TGTGCCAGCAGCCCCCAGACTAGCGTCTACAATGAGCAGTTCTTC. Translated, it gives CASSPQTSVYNEQFF.

The chain recombines TRBV27 with TRBJ1-5; D is uncertain. V lost 4 bases to trimming and J lost 0 bases, with 4 bases between them. CDR1 is MNHEY and CDR2 is SMNVEV in the germline V gene (reference sequence). CDR3 size: 13 residues. CDR3 nucleotide sequence: TGTGCCAGCAGTTACTATAGCAATCAGCCCCAGCATTTT. Protein product: CASSYYSNQPQHF.

V is TRBV19 and J is TRBJ1-5; D unresolved. Deletions cut 7 bases from V and 1 base from J, with 5 bases between. The CDR3 consists of 12 residues. CDR1 LNHDA and CDR2 SQIVND come from the germline V gene (reference sequence). CDR3 region: CASKTSNQPQHF. The DNA of the CDR3 is TGTGCCAGTAAAACAAGCAATCAGCCCCAGCATTTT. Drawing the rest from reference TRBV19 and TRBJ1-5, the complete variable domain is DGGITQSPKYLFRKEGQNVTLSCEQNLNHDAMYWYRQDPGQGLRLIYYSQIVNDFQKGDIAEGYSVSREKKESFPLTVTSAQKNPTAFYLCASKTSNQPQHFGDGTRLSIL.

The chain combines TRBV4-1 with TRBJ1-5; D possibly corresponds to TRBD1 (6 bases). Germline assignment: CDR1 MGHRA and CDR2 YSYEKL. V lost 0 bases and J 9 bases, leaving 12 bases between the germline ends. This CDR3 contains 14 residues. CDR3 nucleotide sequence: TGCGCCAGCAGCCAAGAGGGCAGGGGAAGGCCCCAGCATTTT. It codes for CASSQEGRGRPQHF.

The chain is built from TRBV18 and TRBJ1-4; a possible D gene is TRBD1 (5 bases). Germline loops: CDR1 KGHSH, CDR2 LQKENI. V was shortened by 1 base and J by 3 bases, with 9 bases between the two germline ends. This CDR3 contains 15 residues. CDR3 coding DNA: TGTGCCAGCTCACCACGAGCAGGGTCTAATGAAAAACTGTTTTTT. It codes for CASSPRAGSNEKLFF.

The rearrangement links TRBV5-1 to TRBJ2-2; 14 bases fit TRBD2. V lost 0 bases and J lost 6; bases outside the gene matches: 1. Germline V gene lookup returns CDR1 SGHRS and CDR2 YFSETQ. This CDR3 is built from 16 residues. CDR3 nucleotides: TGCGCCAGCAGCTTGGGGACTAGCGGGGGGCCCGGGGAGCTGTTTTTT. It translates to CASSLGTSGGPGELFF.

The V gene is TRBV5-4, the J gene TRBJ2-7; 15 positions agree with TRBD2. Germline-derived CDR1 and CDR2 are SGHNT and YYREEE (reference sequence). This CDR3 comprises 16 residues. Trimming removed 3 bases from V and 3 bases from J; junction bases left unmatched: 4. CDR3 nucleotide sequence: TGTGCCAGCAGCTCGGGACTAGCGGGAGGCTTCTACGAGCAGTACTTC. The encoded protein is CASSSGLAGGFYEQYF.

The chain is built from TRBV5-4 and TRBJ2-3; TRBD2 matches at 10 bases. Per germline, CDR1 SGHNT and CDR2 YYREEE (reference sequence). Unmatched junction bases numbered 6, after V lost 9 bases and J lost 2 bases. The CDR3 is 14 amino acids. This CDR3 is CAIRTSGFTDTQYF. For the CDR3, the DNA is TGTGCCATCCGGACTAGCGGATTCACAGATACGCAGTATTTT.

The V call is TRBV11-3, the J call TRBJ2-1; 9 positions agree with TRBD2. CDR1 and CDR2 from the germline V gene are SGHNT and YENEEA. The CDR3 spans 14 residues. The J segment lost 9 bases and the V segment lost 3 bases, leaving 6 bases of the junction unmatched. The CDR3 region is CASSLGGRGGEQFF. CDR3 coding DNA: TGTGCCAGCAGCTTGGGCGGGAGGGGCGGTGAGCAGTTCTTC.

This clone was detected only a few times. The chain carries TRBV6-1 and TRBJ2-1, with 8 positions matching TRBD2. This CDR3 is 14 amino acids long. The germline gives CDR1 MNHNS, CDR2 SASEGT. The ends lost 1 base at V and 8 bases at J; junction bases unmatched: 4. The CDR3 reads CASSEGTSIHEQFF. The DNA for the CDR3 is TGTGCCAGCAGTGAAGGGACTAGCATTCATGAGCAGTTCTTC.

The chain uses TRBV2 and TRBJ1-2, with D possibly matching TRBD1 (5 bases). This CDR3 contains 16 residues. V shed 6 bases and J shed 3 bases, with 20 bases lying between them. Germline CDR1 SNHLY, CDR2 FYNNEI. Here the CDR3 DNA reads TGTGCCAGCAGACATGACAGATTCACGCCCGACTATGGCTACACCTTC. It translates to CASRHDRFTPDYGYTF.

V usage is TRBV5-6 and J usage is TRBJ1-5; 7 bases match TRBD1. This CDR3 spans 13 amino acids. Germline values: CDR1 SGHDT, CDR2 YYEEEE. V lost 7 bases and J lost 2; bases outside the gene matches: 3. CDR3 coding DNA: TGTGCCAGCGGCACAGGGGGCAATCAGCCCCAGCATTTT. It encodes CASGTGGNQPQHF.

Only one count was recorded for this clone. The genes are TRBV27 and TRBJ2-3; D is ambiguous. V was clipped by 2 bases and J by 5 bases, with 5 bases between them. The germline gives CDR1 MNHEY, CDR2 SMNVEV (reference sequence). This CDR3 is built from 12 residues. This CDR3 reads CASSLVGDTQYF. In DNA, the CDR3 is TGTGCCAGCAGTTTAGTCGGAGATACGCAGTATTTT.

V usage is TRBV14 and J usage is TRBJ1-1, with a tentative D call TRBD1 (6 bases). The CDR3 runs to 15 residues. The V end lost 2 bases, the J end lost 4 bases, and 14 bases lay between the germline ends. CDR1 is SGHDN and CDR2 is FVKESK in the germline V gene. The CDR3 loop is CASSQFQGQITEAFF. CDR3 coding DNA: TGTGCCAGCAGCCAATTTCAGGGGCAAATCACTGAAGCTTTCTTT.

The CDR3 here is CASSLDEGTQYF. The DNA of the CDR3 is TGTGCCAGCAGCTTAGACGAGGGAACGCAGTATTTT. The chain employs TRBV11-2 and TRBJ2-3; D is possibly TRBD2 (5 bases). The germline V gene has CDR1 SGHAT and CDR2 FQNNGV. V shed 0 bases and J shed 9 bases, with 7 bases lying between them. This CDR3 has 12 amino acids.

This clone was recorded once. V and J are TRBV11-3 and TRBJ2-3; 13 bases fit TRBD2. This CDR3 is built from 17 residues. The V and J ends lost 5 bases and 5 bases, in that order; junction bases with no gene match: 10. Germline-derived CDR1 and CDR2 are SGHNT and YENEEA. The CDR3 spells CASSPTGLAGVRDTQYF. The CDR3 DNA reads TGTGCCAGCAGCCCCACCGGACTAGCGGGAGTAAGAGATACGCAGTATTTT.

The chain uses TRBV6-5 and TRBJ1-3, with TRBD1 as a possible D gene (5 bases). The CDR3 runs 12 residues. The V end was cut by 6 bases, the J end by 4 bases, with 7 bases between. Germline V CDR1 and CDR2: MNHEY, SVGAGI. CDR3 in amino acids: CASRNRGNTIYF. CDR3 nucleotides: TGTGCCAGCAGGAACAGGGGAAACACCATATATTTT.

The chain recombines TRBV7-2 with TRBJ1-5; D is perhaps TRBD1 (5 bases). Trimming pared 1 base from V and 11 bases from J, leaving 18 bases between. From germline, CDR1 is SGHTA and CDR2 FQGNSA. CDR3 length: 15 amino acids. The CDR3 loop reads CASSLVSAGGGAQHF. Here the CDR3 DNA reads TGTGCCAGCAGCTTAGTCAGCGCAGGCGGAGGGGCCCAGCATTTT.

The gene calls are TRBV11-2 and TRBJ2-1; 12 nucleotides align to TRBD2. Trimming removed 3 bases from V and 6 bases from J; junction bases left unmatched: 9. Germline values: CDR1 SGHAT, CDR2 FQNNGV. This CDR3 is built from 17 residues. For the CDR3, the DNA is TGTGCCAGCAGCTTCAAGACTAGCGGGAGAAGAGTCAATGAGCAGTTCTTC. As protein: CASSFKTSGRRVNEQFF.

This clone has just one count. The CDR3 coding sequence is TGTGCCAGCAGCTTCTCGGGGTACACTGAAGCTTTCTTT. Protein sequence: CASSFSGYTEAFF. The chain carries TRBV11-3 and TRBJ1-1, with unresolved D. Germline CDR1 reads SGHNT; CDR2 reads YENEEA. The CDR3 extends over 13 amino acids. Trimming left V 3 bases short and J 3 bases short, with 8 bases between. Together with reference TRBV11-3 and TRBJ1-1, the CDR3 gives the full variable domain: EAGVVQSPRYKIIEKKQPVAFWCNPISGHNTLYWYLQNLGQGPELLIRYENEEAVDDSQLPKDRFSAERLKGVDSTLKIQPAELGDSAVYLCASSFSGYTEAFFGQGTRLTVV.

The chain links TRBV5-1 to TRBJ2-2; TRBD2 agrees at 12 bases. Trimming took 2 bases from V and 7 from J; bases not matched to a gene: 9. In germline, CDR1 is SGHRS, CDR2 YFSETQ. The CDR3 is 17 amino acids. The DNA of the CDR3 is TGCGCCAGCAGCTTCCAGACTAGCGGGAGAACTAACGGGGAGCTGTTTTTT. Translated, it gives CASSFQTSGRTNGELFF. Full variable domain (remainder filled in from reference TRBV5-1 and TRBJ2-2): KAGVTQTPRYLIKTRGQQVTLSCSPISGHRSVSWYQQTPGQGLQFLFEYFSETQRNKGNFPGRFSGRQFSNSRSEMNVSTLELGDSALYLCASSFQTSGRTNGELFFGEGSRLTVL.

This chain links TRBV30 with TRBJ1-5, with 7 bases matching TRBD1. The V gene's germline CDR1 is GTSNPN and CDR2 SVGIG (reference sequence). This CDR3 comprises 13 residues. The ends lost 7 bases at V and 5 bases at J; junction bases unmatched: 8. The CDR3 DNA reads as TGTGCCTTATCGACAGGGCTGGATCAGCCCCAGCATTTT. Protein: CALSTGLDQPQHF.

V and J are TRBV5-1 and TRBJ1-6, with D tentatively TRBD1 (6 bases). Germline V CDR1 and CDR2: SGHRS, YFSETQ. V lost 4 bases and J 7 bases, leaving 12 bases between the germline ends. The CDR3 covers 14 residues. In DNA, the CDR3 is TGCGCCAGCAGCCCTAGGGACAACAATTCACCCCTCCACTTT. It translates to CASSPRDNNSPLHF. Complete variable domain (other parts from reference TRBV5-1 and TRBJ1-6): KAGVTQTPRYLIKTRGQQVTLSCSPISGHRSVSWYQQTPGQGLQFLFEYFSETQRNKGNFPGRFSGRQFSNSRSEMNVSTLELGDSALYLCASSPRDNNSPLHFGNGTRLTVT.

CDR3 region: CASSMYTGDNEQFF. In nucleotides, the CDR3 is TGTGCCAGTAGTATGTACACTGGAGACAATGAGCAGTTCTTC. The chain couples TRBV19 to TRBJ2-1; the D is unclear. The CDR3 length is 14 residues. Germline V lookup: CDR1 LNHDA, CDR2 SQIVND (reference sequence). V was clipped by 3 bases and J by 5 bases, with 11 bases between them.

The chain recombines TRBV6-5 with TRBJ1-5; D perhaps matches TRBD1 (6 bases). Germline loops: CDR1 MNHEY, CDR2 SVGAGI. The CDR3 runs to 13 residues. Trimming left V 5 bases short and J 7 bases short, with 12 bases between. In DNA form, the CDR3 reads TGTGCCAGCAGTCCCAGGGGCCCGCAGCCCCAGCATTTT. Translation gives CASSPRGPQPQHF.